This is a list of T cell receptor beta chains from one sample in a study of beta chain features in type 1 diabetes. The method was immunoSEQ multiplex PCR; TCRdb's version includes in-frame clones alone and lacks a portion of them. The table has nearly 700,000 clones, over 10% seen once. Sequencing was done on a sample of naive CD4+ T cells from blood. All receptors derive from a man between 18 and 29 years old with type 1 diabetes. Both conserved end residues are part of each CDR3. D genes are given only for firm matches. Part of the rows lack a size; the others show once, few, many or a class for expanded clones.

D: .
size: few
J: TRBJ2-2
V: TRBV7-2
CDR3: CASSLSASTGELFF

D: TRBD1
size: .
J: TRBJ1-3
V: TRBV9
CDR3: CASSPAGGFGNTIYF

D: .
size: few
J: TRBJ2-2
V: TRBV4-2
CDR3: CASSQGSFDTGELFF

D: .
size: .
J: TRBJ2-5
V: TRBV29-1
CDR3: CSVEVQGRATQYF

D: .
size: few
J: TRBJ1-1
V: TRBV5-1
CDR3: CASSLAEGTQTAFF

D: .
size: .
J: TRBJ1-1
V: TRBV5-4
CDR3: CASSTRGGSNTEAFF

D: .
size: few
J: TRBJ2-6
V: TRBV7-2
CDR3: CASSHNSGANVLTF

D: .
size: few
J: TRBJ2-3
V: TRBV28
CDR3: CASSSPGAGSDTQYF

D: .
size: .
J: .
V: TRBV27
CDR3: CASSSTRVLSYEQYF

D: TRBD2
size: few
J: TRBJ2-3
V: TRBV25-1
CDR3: CASTPSGGITDTQYF

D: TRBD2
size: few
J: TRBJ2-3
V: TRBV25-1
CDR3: CASSEWRGGTDTQYF

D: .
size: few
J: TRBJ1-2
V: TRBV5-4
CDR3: CASSLDSRTNYGYTF

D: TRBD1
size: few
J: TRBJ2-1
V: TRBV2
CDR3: CASSGQGVVNEQFF

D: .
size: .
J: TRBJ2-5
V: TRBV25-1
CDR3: CASSDEQGQREAQYF

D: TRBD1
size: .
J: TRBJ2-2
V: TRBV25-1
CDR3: CASSEWDRGTGELFF

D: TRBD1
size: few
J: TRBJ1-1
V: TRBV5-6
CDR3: CASSLALGQGFTEAFF

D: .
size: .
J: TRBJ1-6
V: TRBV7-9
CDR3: CASSLSRDRSPLHF

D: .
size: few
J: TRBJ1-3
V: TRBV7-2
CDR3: CASSDVSSGNTIYF

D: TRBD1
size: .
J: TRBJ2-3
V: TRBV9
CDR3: CASSRDSSTDTQYF

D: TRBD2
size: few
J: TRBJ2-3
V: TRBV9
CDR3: CASSVGLAGGGADTQYF

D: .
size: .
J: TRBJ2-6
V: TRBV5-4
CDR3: CASSLGQTSGANVLTF

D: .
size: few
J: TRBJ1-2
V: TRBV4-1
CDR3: CASSPGGSNYGYTF

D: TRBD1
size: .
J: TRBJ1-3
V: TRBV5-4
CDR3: CASSTTGASTIYF

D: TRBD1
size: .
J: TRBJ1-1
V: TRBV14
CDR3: CASSLFGTGITEAFF

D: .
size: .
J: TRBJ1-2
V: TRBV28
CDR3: CASSLGQERFYGYTF

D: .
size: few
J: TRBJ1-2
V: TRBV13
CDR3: CASSSTLGGSYGYTF

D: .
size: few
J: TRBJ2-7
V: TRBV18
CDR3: CASSPESYEQYF

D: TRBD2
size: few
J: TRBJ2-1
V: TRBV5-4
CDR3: CASSQGLAGAPEQFF

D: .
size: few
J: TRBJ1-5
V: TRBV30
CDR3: CAWSVWQGSNQPQHF

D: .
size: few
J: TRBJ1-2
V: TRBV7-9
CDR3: CASSPQGYGYTF

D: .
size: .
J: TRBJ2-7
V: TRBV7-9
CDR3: CASSLDPGTKQYF

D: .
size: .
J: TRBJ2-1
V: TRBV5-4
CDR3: CASRSGLAVKLDEQFF

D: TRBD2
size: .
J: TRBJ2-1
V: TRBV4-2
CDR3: CASSPLGASGGDFYNEQFF

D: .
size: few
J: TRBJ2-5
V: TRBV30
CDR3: CAWDSAVEETQYF

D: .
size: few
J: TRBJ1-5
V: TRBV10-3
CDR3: CATRGGALWPQHF

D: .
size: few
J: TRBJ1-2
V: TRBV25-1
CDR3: CASSEVGMGPIYGYTF

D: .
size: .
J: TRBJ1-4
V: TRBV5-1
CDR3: CASSVQPVRATNEKLFF

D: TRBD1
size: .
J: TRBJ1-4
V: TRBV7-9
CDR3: CASSLGTGHEKLFF

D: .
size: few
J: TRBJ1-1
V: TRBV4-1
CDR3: CASSQVAGGRTEAFF

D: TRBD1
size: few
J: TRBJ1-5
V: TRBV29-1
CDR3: CSVVPDRDRQPQHF

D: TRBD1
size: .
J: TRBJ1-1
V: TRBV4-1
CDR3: CASSHGDRNTEAFF

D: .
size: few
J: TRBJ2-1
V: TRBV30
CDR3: CAWSVGLATVPVNEQFF

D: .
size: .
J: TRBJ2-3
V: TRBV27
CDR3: CASSSISAQYF

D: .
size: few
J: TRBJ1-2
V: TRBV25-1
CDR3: CASSEQGIGYTF

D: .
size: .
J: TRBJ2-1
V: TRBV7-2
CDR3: CASTPPPSSYNEQFF

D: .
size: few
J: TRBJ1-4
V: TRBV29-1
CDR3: CSVHGGAEGGEKLFF

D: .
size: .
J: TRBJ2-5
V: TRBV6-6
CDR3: CASSPRQATWGTQYF

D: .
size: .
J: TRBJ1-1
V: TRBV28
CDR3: CASLTQGRTEAFF

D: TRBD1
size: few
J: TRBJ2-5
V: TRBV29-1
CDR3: CSVKQGYQETQYF

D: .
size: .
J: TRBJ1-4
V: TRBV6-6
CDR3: CASSESNEKLFF

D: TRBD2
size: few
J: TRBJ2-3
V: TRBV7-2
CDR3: CASSKSGGPDTQYF

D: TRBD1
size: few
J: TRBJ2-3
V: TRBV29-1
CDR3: CSADDRGTDTQYF

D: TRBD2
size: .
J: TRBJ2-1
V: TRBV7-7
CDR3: CASSSGLAGAEQFF

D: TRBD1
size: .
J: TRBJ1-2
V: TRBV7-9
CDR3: CASSWNGQGNYGYTF

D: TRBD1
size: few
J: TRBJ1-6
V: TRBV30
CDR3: CAWSKTGGPPLHF

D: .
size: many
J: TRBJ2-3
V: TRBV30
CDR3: CAWSGFTDTQYF

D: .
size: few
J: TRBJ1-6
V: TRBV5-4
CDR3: CASSLDFGGGSPLHF